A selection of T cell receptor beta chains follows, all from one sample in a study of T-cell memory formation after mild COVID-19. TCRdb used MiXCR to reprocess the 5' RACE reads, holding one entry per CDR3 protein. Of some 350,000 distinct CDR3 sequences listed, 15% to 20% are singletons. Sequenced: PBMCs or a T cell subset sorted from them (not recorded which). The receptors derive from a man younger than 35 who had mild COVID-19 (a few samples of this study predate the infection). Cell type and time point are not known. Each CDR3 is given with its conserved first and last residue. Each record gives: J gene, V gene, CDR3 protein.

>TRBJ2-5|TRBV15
CATRTGGRETQYF
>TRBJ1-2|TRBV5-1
CASSRGEGGRQNYGYTF
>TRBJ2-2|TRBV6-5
CASGGRSNTGELFF
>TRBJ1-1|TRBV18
CASSPTGPRSEAFF
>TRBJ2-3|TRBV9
CASSHGMGTDTQYF
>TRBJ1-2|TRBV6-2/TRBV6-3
CASSTLDYLANYGYTF
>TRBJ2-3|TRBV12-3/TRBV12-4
CASSLAGGAGPTDTQYF
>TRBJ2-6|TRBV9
CASSVARDPGANVLTF
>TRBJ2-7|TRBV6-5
CASSYRAGDYEQYF
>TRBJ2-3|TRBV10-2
CASRPTSGGAGTQYF
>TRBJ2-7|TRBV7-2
CASRFGLAASYEQYF
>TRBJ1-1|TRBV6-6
CASAERRAQMDTEAFF
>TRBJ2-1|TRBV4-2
CASSPGDGPYNEQFF
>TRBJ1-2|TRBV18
CASSPTGTGGSYGYTF
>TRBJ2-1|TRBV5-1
CASSLEGYEQFF
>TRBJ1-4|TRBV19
CASSAVEATNEKLFF
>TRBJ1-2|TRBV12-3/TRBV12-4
CASSLGHYGYTF
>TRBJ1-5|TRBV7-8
CASSLPGDLSNQPQHF
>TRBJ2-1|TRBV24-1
CATSDQGASSYNEQFF
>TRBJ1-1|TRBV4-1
CASSQVLLDREAFF
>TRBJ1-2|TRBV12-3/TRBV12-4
CASSPRPYGYTF
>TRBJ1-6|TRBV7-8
CASRQGEGAVVNSPLHF